In its sample, the clone carrying this T cell receptor beta chain was seen a few times. Using its own MiXCR run on the 5' RACE reads, TCRdb lists one record per CDR3 protein. The table records about 54,000 distinct CDR3 sequences, roughly 17% of them present only once. Naive CD4+ cells had CD25+ Tregs removed. V lost 5 bases to trimming and J lost 2 bases, with 12 bases between them. CDR3 size: 14 residues. Looked up from germline, CDR1 is SGHTA and CDR2 is FQGNSA. The TCR was taken from a female donor with breast cancer. The sample was naive CD4+ T cells sorted from blood. Described subset: naive CD4+ T cells, CD4+CD45RA+CD25-. The chain is built from TRBV7-2 and TRBJ1-2; D ambiguous. The CDR3 DNA sequence: TGTGCCAGCAGCCCCGGGTGGTCGAACTATGGCTACACCTTC. It translates to CASSPGWSNYGYTF.